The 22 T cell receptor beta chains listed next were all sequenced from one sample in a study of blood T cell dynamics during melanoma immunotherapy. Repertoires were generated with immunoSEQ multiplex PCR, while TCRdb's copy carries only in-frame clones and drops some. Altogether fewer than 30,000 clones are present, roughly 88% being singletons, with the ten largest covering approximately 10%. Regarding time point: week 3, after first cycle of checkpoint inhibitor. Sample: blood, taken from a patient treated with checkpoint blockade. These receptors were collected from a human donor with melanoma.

CDR3 DNA sequence: TGCGCCAGCAGCTTTAAGGCGGGGTCCCCGAATACGCAGTATTTT. Translation gives CASSFKAGSPNTQYF. This chain uses TRBV5-1 with TRBJ2-3; perhaps TRBD2 as D (6 bases). Trimming removed 2 bases from V and 7 bases from J, with 17 bases in between. The CDR3 is 15 amino acids. In germline, CDR1 is SGHRS, CDR2 YFSETQ.

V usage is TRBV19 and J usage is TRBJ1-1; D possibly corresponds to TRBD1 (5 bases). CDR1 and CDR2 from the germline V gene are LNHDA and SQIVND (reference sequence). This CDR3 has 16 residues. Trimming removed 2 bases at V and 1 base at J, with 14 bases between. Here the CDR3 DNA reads TGTGCCAGTAGTATAATTGTCCGGCAGGGGAACACTGAAGCTTTCTTT. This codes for CASSIIVRQGNTEAFF.

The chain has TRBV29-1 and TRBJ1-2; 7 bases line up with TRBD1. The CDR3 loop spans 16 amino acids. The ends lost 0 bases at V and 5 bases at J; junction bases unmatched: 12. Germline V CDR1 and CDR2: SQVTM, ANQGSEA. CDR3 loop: CSVEDRFKGAEYGYTF. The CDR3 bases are TGCAGCGTTGAAGATCGTTTTAAGGGGGCAGAGTATGGCTACACCTTC.

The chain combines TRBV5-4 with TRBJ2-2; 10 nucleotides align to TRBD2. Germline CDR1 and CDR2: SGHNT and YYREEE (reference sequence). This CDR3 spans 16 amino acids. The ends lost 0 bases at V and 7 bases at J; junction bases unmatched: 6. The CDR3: CASSLVTSGFGGELFF. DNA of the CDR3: TGTGCCAGCAGCTTGGTGACTAGCGGGTTTGGCGGGGAGCTGTTTTTT.

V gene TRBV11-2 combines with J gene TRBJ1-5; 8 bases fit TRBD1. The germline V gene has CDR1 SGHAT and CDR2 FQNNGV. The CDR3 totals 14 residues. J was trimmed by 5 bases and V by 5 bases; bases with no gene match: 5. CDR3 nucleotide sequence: TGTGCCAGCAGCACGCAGGGGGCCGATCAGCCCCAGCATTTT. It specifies CASSTQGADQPQHF.

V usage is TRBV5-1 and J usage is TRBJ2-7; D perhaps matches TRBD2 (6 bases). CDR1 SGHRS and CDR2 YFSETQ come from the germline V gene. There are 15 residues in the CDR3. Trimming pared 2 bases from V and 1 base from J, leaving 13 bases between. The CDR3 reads CASSFISGGSYEQYF. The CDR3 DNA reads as TGCGCCAGCAGCTTCATTAGCGGAGGTTCCTACGAGCAGTACTTC.

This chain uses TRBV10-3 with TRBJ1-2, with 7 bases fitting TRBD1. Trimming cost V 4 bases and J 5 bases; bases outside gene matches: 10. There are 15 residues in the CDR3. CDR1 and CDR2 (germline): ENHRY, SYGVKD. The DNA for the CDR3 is TGTGCCATCAGTGCTACCGGGACAGCCCAATATGGCTACACCTTC. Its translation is CAISATGTAQYGYTF.

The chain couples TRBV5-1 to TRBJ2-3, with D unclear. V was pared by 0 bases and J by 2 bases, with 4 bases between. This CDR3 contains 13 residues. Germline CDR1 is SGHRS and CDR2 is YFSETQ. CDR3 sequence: CASSLGYTDTQYF. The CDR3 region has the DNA TGCGCCAGCAGCTTGGGGTACACAGATACGCAGTATTTT.

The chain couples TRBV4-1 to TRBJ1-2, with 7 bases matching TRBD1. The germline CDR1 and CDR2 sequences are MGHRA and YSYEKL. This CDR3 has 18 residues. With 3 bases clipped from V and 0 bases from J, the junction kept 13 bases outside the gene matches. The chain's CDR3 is CASSQAVTWDSPNYGYTF. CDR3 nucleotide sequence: TGCGCCAGCAGCCAGGCGGTCACCTGGGACAGTCCTAACTATGGCTACACCTTC.

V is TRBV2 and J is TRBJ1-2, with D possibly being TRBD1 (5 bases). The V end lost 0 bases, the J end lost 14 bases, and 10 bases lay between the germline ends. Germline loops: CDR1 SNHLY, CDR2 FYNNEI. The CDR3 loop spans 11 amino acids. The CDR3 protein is CASSEARGKTF. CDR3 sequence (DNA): TGTGCCAGCAGTGAAGCTAGGGGTAAAACCTTC.

CDR3 in amino acids: CASSFAGQMNTEAFF. The CDR3 DNA reads as TGTGCCAGCAGCTTCGCGGGACAGATGAACACTGAAGCTTTCTTT. This sequence joins TRBV7-8 and TRBJ1-1; 7 nucleotides align to TRBD1. CDR3 length: 15 residues. Germline-derived CDR1 and CDR2 are SGHVS and FQNEAQ. J gave up 0 bases and V 3 bases, and 4 bases lay outside the gene matches.

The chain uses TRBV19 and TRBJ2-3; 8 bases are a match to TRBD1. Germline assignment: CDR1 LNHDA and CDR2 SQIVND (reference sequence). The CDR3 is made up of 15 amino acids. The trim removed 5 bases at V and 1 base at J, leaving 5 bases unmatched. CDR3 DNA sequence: TGTGCCAGTAGTTCCAGGGGGCTCGGCACAGATACGCAGTATTTT. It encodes CASSSRGLGTDTQYF.

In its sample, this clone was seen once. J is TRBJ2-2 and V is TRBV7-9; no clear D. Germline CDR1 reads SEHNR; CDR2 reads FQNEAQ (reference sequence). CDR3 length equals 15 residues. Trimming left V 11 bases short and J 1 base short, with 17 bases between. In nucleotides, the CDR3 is TGTGCCGCCCCTCCGCCGGGCAAGAACACCGGGGAGCTGTTTTTT. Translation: CAAPPPGKNTGELFF.

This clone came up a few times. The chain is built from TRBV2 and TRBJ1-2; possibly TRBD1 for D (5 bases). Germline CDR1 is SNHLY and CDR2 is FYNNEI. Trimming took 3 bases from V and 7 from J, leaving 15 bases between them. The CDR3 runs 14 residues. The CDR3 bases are TGTGCCAGCAGTGAGTGGCAGGGTGGATCTGGCTACACCTTC. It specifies CASSEWQGGSGYTF.

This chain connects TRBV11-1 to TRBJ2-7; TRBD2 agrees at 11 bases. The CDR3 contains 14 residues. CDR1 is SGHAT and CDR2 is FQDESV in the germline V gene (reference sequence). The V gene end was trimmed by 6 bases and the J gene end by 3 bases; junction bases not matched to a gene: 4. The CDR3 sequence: CASSLAGGLYEQYF. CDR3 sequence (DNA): TGTGCCAGCAGTCTAGCGGGAGGTCTCTACGAGCAGTACTTC.

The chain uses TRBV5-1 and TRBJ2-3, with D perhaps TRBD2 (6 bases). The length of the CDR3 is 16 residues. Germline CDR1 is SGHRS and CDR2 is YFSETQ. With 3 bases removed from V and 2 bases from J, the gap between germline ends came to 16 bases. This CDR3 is CASSSNVLALTDTQYF. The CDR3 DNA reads TGCGCCAGCAGCTCAAACGTACTAGCTCTCACAGATACGCAGTATTTT.

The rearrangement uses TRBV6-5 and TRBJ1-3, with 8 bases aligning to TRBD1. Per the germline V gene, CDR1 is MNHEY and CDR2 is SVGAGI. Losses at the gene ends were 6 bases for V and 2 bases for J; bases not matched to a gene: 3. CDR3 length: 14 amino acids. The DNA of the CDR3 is TGTGCCAGCAGCCGGACAGGGACTGGAAACACCATATATTTT. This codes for CASSRTGTGNTIYF.

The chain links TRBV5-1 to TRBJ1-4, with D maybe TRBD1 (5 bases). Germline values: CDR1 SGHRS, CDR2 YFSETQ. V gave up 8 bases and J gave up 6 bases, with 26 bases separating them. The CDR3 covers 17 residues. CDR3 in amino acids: CAREPPGGALGDEKLFF. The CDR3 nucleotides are TGCGCCAGAGAACCCCCTGGTGGGGCTTTGGGAGATGAAAAACTGTTTTTT.

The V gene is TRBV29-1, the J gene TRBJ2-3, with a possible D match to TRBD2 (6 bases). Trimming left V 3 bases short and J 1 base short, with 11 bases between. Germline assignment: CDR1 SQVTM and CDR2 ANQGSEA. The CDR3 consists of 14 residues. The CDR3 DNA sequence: TGCAGCGTTGAGCGGGGATTGGGCACAGATACGCAGTATTTT. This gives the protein CSVERGLGTDTQYF.

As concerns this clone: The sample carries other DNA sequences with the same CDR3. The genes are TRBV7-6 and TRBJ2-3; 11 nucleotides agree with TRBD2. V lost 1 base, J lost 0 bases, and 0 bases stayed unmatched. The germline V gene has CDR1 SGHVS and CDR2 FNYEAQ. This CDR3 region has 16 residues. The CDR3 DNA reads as TGTGCCAGCAGCTTAGGACTAGCGGGAAGCACAGATACGCAGTATTTT. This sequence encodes CASSLGLAGSTDTQYF.

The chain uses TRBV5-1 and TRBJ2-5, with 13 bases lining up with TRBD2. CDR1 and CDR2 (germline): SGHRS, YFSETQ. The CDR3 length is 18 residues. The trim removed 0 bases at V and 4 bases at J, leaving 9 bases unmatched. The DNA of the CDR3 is TGCGCCAGCAGCTTGGTAACTAGCGGGAGGGCCGCCCGAGAGACCCAGTACTTC. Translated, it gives CASSLVTSGRAARETQYF.

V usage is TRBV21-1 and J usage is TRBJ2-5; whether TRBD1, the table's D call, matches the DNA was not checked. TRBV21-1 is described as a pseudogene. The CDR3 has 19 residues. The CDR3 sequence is CASTTPPGQGARRLETQYF. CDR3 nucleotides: TGTGCCAGCACCACGCCGCCGGGACAGGGGGCTAGACGTTTAGAGACCCAGTACTTC.